A selection of T cell receptor beta chains follows, all from one sample in a study of cytomegalovirus exposure and HLA in healthy donors. Assay used: immunoSEQ multiplex PCR; TCRdb lists only in-frame clones, some missing. Among 100,000 to 150,000 clones, about 84% were seen once, and the ten largest hold roughly 5.3%. Sequences were obtained from PBMCs. These receptors all stem from a man between 18 and 29 years old in good health and CMV-seronegative. CDR3s leave out the opening cysteine and the closing phenylalanine or tryptophan. The listing skips clone size in some rows; elsewhere it reads once, few, many or a size class.

NA	TRBV7-9	TRBJ2-7	ASLGDQGSEQY
once	TRBV6-6	TRBJ2-5	ASRDRGGGETQY
NA	TRBV2	TRBJ2-5	ASSESTGTEGAQY
NA	TRBV27	TRBJ1-2	ATAGQGGGYT
NA	TRBV30	TRBJ1-4	AWSRQAPTNEKLF
medium-sized	TRBV14	TRBJ2-1	ASSPGSHNEQF
NA	TRBV6-1	TRBJ1-1	ASITIRGGNTEAF
NA	TRBV5-1	TRBJ2-7	ASSSDLRRTGEQY
NA	TRBV9	TRBJ1-3	ASSVEERNTIY
NA	TRBV7-9	TRBJ2-1	ASSPLGTTHNEQF
NA	TRBV19	TRBJ2-1	ASSIMASGEVEQF
NA	TRBV4-2	TRBJ2-2	ASSQAVGGGLSDTGELF
NA	TRBV30	TRBJ2-4	AWSRDRALAKNIQY
NA	TRBV20-1	TRBJ2-5	SARNGETQY
once	TRBV11-1	TRBJ1-2	ASSWGQEDYGYT
NA	TRBV25-1	TRBJ2-7	ATRQGFNEQY
NA	TRBV14	TRBJ1-2	ASSQGRRGRSGYT
NA	TRBV5-4	TRBJ2-1	ASSLGRAGVGEQF
few	TRBV5-1	TRBJ1-2	ASGQGTYGYT
NA	TRBV5-1	TRBJ1-2	ASRLGTGGYGYT
NA	TRBV14	TRBJ1-2	ASSQTRGDGYT
once	TRBV7-2	TRBJ2-5	ASRTGGGETQY
few	TRBV5-1	TRBJ1-5	ASSPGQGYQPQH
NA	TRBV5-6	TRBJ2-7	ASSLGSGTRKAYEQY
NA	TRBV6-5	TRBJ1-1	ASVSGTVNTEAF
NA	TRBV18	TRBJ1-1	ASSPKRGNTEAF
many	TRBV5-4	TRBJ2-7	ASGVGGSPYEQY
NA	TRBV2	TRBJ2-1	ASSEVFGEGLNEQF
few	TRBV7-7	TRBJ2-1	ASSSGGNEQF
NA	TRBV11-2	TRBJ2-7	ASSLTGGLAEQY
NA	TRBV7-9	TRBJ2-2	ASSLWDMNTGELF
NA	TRBV7-9	TRBJ2-7	ASSTGTGNNYEQY
NA	TRBV6-4	TRBJ1-2	ASSDGQGFPNYGYT
NA	TRBV9	TRBJ2-3	ASSVSLDTQY
NA	TRBV27	TRBJ2-1	ASSPGLAGGPDEQF
NA	TRBV4-1	TRBJ2-3	ASSDPRDKTQY
NA	TRBV29-1	TRBJ1-2	SARGDNYGYT
NA	TRBV7-9	TRBJ1-5	ASSLASGGQGNQPQH
NA	TRBV5-4	TRBJ2-3	ASSLAGGDTDTQY
NA	TRBV6-5	TRBJ2-1	ASFKRATYNEQF
NA	TRBV30	TRBJ2-7	AWSVDRGYEQY
NA	TRBV30	TRBJ1-1	AQVWNTEAF
NA	TRBV9	TRBJ2-1	ASSFSPQGGGSSYNEQF
NA	TRBV27	TRBJ1-5	ASRKGQGNQPQH
NA	TRBV5-1	TRBJ2-1	ASSLRSTSGRVFGNEQF
NA	TRBV6-5	TRBJ2-2	ASSQLASNTGELF
NA	TRBV15	TRBJ2-1	ATSRDIMGGPNEQF
once	TRBV6-5	TRBJ2-7	ASSYPMTSGTYEQY
once	TRBV29-1	TRBJ1-1	SVSTGTNTEAF
NA	TRBV5-5	TRBJ2-1	ASSLAVYNEQF
NA	TRBV20-1	TRBJ1-2	STGGDYGYT
NA	TRBV7-2	TRBJ2-7	ASSLASSGPLYEQY
NA	TRBV21-1	TRBJ1-5	ASSPVPTRGNQPQH
NA	TRBV6-5	TRBJ2-1	ASSSSGTSLEQF